A single sample is the source of the 30 T cell receptor beta chains below, sequenced in a study of blood T cell repertoires in COVID-19. Method: immunoSEQ multiplex PCR; TCRdb's copy keeps in-frame clones and lacks some. The table has hundreds of thousands of clones, about nine tenths seen once. Sequenced input: PBMCs or T cells enriched from blood (not recorded which). The source of these receptors is a woman aged 25 to 39 with acute COVID-19.

As to this clone: Other nucleotide sequences from this sample produce the same CDR3. The rearrangement uses TRBV19 and TRBJ1-1; TRBD1 matches 7 bases. The CDR3 is 13 amino acids. CDR1 and CDR2 (germline): LNHDA, SQIVND (reference sequence). J gave up 5 bases and V 3 bases, and 3 bases lay outside the gene matches. CDR3 sequence (DNA): TGTGCCAGTAGTATTCCAGGGGGAACTGAAGCTTTCTTT. This encodes CASSIPGGTEAFF.

The genes are TRBV7-9 and TRBJ1-1; D unresolved. The CDR3 is 13 amino acids. Trimming removed 0 bases at V and 5 bases at J, with 7 bases between. Germline-derived CDR1 and CDR2 are SEHNR and FQNEAQ (reference sequence). The CDR3 nucleotides read TGTGCCAGCAGCTTAGCGCGAGGGACTGAAGCTTTCTTT. This translates into CASSLARGTEAFF.

The chain is built from TRBV27 and TRBJ2-3, with D unresolved. This CDR3 is built from 13 residues. CDR1 is MNHEY, CDR2 SMNVEV, per germline (reference sequence). V was cut by 3 bases and J by 3 bases, with 7 bases left in between. CDR3 loop: CASSFGGTDTQYF. DNA for the CDR3: TGTGCCAGCAGTTTCGGCGGTACAGATACGCAGTATTTT.

V is TRBV13 and J is TRBJ1-1; no definite D call. The germline V gene encodes CDR1 PRHDT and CDR2 FYEKMQ (reference sequence). V was trimmed by 3 bases and J by 11 bases, leaving 13 bases between them. CDR3 length: 12 amino acids. DNA for the CDR3: TGTGCCAGCAGCTTGGGCAGCCGTATGGCTTTCTTT. Translating gives CASSLGSRMAFF.

The V and J genes are TRBV12-3 or TRBV12-4 and TRBJ1-1; 9 bases are shared with TRBD1. The CDR3 consists of 11 residues. V lost 7 bases, J lost 12 bases, and 6 bases stayed unmatched. The DNA of the CDR3 is TGTGCCAGCACCCGGACAGGGGAGACTTTCTTT. Translated: CASTRTGETFF.

This chain connects TRBV6-1 to TRBJ2-7, with 7 bases lining up with TRBD2. The V gene end was trimmed by 2 bases and the J gene end by 3 bases; junction bases not matched to a gene: 4. This CDR3 region has 14 residues. The germline gives CDR1 MNHNS, CDR2 SASEGT. CDR3 nucleotide sequence: TGTGCCAGCAGTGAATTGGGGGGGATCTACGAGCAGTACTTC. It translates to CASSELGGIYEQYF.

The V gene is TRBV25-1, the J gene TRBJ2-7, with 9 bases aligning to TRBD1. The germline gives CDR1 MGHDK, CDR2 SYGVNS. The length of the CDR3 is 13 residues. V lost 10 bases to trimming and J lost 2 bases; unmatched junction nucleotides: 6. As DNA, the CDR3 is TGTGCCACCGCGGGACAGGGTCCCTACGAGCAGTACTTC. This sequence encodes CATAGQGPYEQYF.

This clone was counted once. The J gene is TRBJ1-6, the V gene TRBV5-4; 8 bases are a match to TRBD1. CDR3 size: 14 residues. Trimming cost V 5 bases and J 7 bases; bases outside gene matches: 5. Germline V gene sequence: CDR1 SGHNT, CDR2 YYREEE (reference sequence). The CDR3 DNA follows: TGTGCCAGCAGGTCCGACAGGGGCAATTCACCCCTCCACTTT. Translation: CASRSDRGNSPLHF.

V gene TRBV27 combines with J gene TRBJ2-7; 7 nucleotides line up with TRBD2. The CDR3 spans 14 residues. The trim removed 6 bases at V and 8 bases at J, leaving 13 bases unmatched. Per the germline V gene, CDR1 is MNHEY and CDR2 is SMNVEV (reference sequence). CDR3 region: CASSYVAAGYKQYF. The CDR3 DNA sequence: TGTGCCAGCAGCTACGTGGCAGCGGGGTATAAGCAGTACTTC.

V gene TRBV5-1 combines with J gene TRBJ1-1, with TRBD1 matching over 8 bases. CDR1 is SGHRS, CDR2 YFSETQ, per germline. With 0 bases clipped from V and 4 bases from J, the junction kept 2 bases outside the gene matches. This CDR3 comprises 14 residues. CDR3: CASSLGQGFTEAFF. CDR3 nucleotide sequence: TGCGCCAGCAGCTTGGGACAGGGGTTCACTGAAGCTTTCTTT.

The J gene is TRBJ2-1, the V gene TRBV9; 9 positions match TRBD2. This CDR3 comprises 15 residues. CDR1 is SGDLS, CDR2 YYNGEE, per germline. The J segment lost 7 bases and the V segment lost 2 bases, leaving 7 bases of the junction unmatched. The chain's CDR3 is CASSVTSGAMNEQFF. The CDR3 DNA sequence: TGTGCCAGCAGCGTGACTAGCGGAGCTATGAATGAGCAGTTCTTC.

The CDR3 sequence: CAWSPGQGTGELFF. CDR3 bases: TGTGCCTGGAGTCCGGGACAGGGCACCGGGGAGCTGTTTTTT. This sequence joins TRBV30 and TRBJ2-2; 9 bases fit TRBD1. After removal of 2 bases from V and 4 bases from J, the junction contained 2 bases not matched to a gene. Germline loops: CDR1 GTSNPN, CDR2 SVGIG (reference sequence). The CDR3 sequence is 14 residues long.

This chain joins TRBV2 and TRBJ2-7; D perhaps matches TRBD1 (6 bases). Germline CDR1 and CDR2: SNHLY and FYNNEI. The CDR3 sequence is 14 residues long. Trimming removed 8 bases at V and 2 bases at J, with 16 bases between. In DNA form, the CDR3 reads TGTGCCAGCCTAAGAGGGGACAAGGCCTACGAGCAGTACTTC. Protein product: CASLRGDKAYEQYF.

The chain combines TRBV20-1 with TRBJ2-3; D is unresolved. This CDR3 is 13 amino acids long. Trimming shortened V by 3 bases and J by 0 bases, and 7 bases separated the two germline ends. CDR1 is DFQATT and CDR2 is SNEGSKA in the germline V gene (reference sequence). The CDR3 spells CSASSVSTDTQYF. CDR3 nucleotide sequence: TGCAGTGCTAGTTCGGTTAGCACAGATACGCAGTATTTT.

This chain connects TRBV28 to TRBJ1-5; no clear D gene. In germline, CDR1 is MDHEN, CDR2 SYDVKM. This CDR3 contains 10 residues. V shed 6 bases and J shed 11 bases, with 8 bases lying between them. Here the CDR3 DNA reads TGTGCCAGCAGGGGAGGTACCCAGCATTTT. It is translated as CASRGGTQHF. Supplemented by reference TRBV28 and TRBJ1-5, the full variable domain reads DVKVTQSSRYLVKRTGEKVFLECVQDMDHENMFWYRQDPGLGLRLIYFSYDVKMKEKGDIPEGYSVSREKKERFSLILESASTNQTSMYLCASRGGTQHFGDGTRLSIL.

The rearrangement uses TRBV30 and TRBJ1-3, with D uncertain. Trimming left V 1 base short and J 2 bases short, with 6 bases between. Germline values: CDR1 GTSNPN, CDR2 SVGIG (reference sequence). The CDR3 totals 13 residues. CDR3 residues: CAWSASAGNTIYF. For the CDR3, the DNA is TGTGCCTGGAGTGCGTCTGCTGGAAACACCATATATTTT.

This chain links TRBV11-2 with TRBJ1-1; 10 bases align to TRBD1. V was clipped by 0 bases and J by 6 bases; unmatched bases: 16. The CDR3 extends over 19 amino acids. Germline assignment: CDR1 SGHAT and CDR2 FQNNGV. CDR3 DNA sequence: TGTGCCAGCAGCTTAGAGCCGGGACAGGGGCAACAGGCGATGGCTGAAGCTTTCTTT. It is translated as CASSLEPGQGQQAMAEAFF.

The sample holds one count of this clone. The chain links TRBV7-9 to TRBJ2-2, with a possible D match to TRBD2 (7 bases). Germline-derived CDR1 and CDR2 are SEHNR and FQNEAQ (reference sequence). The CDR3 consists of 16 residues. The V and J ends lost 5 bases and 3 bases respectively, with 16 bases between them. CDR3 coding DNA: TGTGCCAGCAGCAAAAATCGGGGGGCGGACACCGGGGAGCTGTTTTTT. Translation gives CASSKNRGADTGELFF.

V gene TRBV14 combines with J gene TRBJ1-6, with 8 bases fitting TRBD1. The CDR3 spans 15 residues. The germline V gene has CDR1 SGHDN and CDR2 FVKESK. V shed 1 base and J 6 bases; nucleotides not matched to a gene: 2. CDR3 bases: TGTGCCAGCAGCCAAGGACAGGGGCCTAATTCACCCCTCCACTTT. Residues: CASSQGQGPNSPLHF.

This clone came up once. V usage is TRBV6-5 and J usage is TRBJ1-2, with 8 bases aligning to TRBD1. J was trimmed by 8 bases and V by 8 bases; bases with no gene match: 10. Germline V CDR1 and CDR2: MNHEY, SVGAGI. This CDR3 region has 13 residues. CDR3 sequence reads: CASGKDRAGGYTF. The CDR3 coding sequence is TGTGCCAGCGGGAAGGACAGGGCGGGAGGCTACACCTTC.

The chain joins TRBV30 to TRBJ1-1, with a possible D match to TRBD1 (6 bases). The CDR3 totals 14 residues. Between the trimmed V and J ends, which lost 6 bases and 4 bases, there was a span of 18 bases. In germline, CDR1 is GTSNPN, CDR2 SVGIG (reference sequence). The DNA of the CDR3 is TGTGCCTGCAACCCCCCGAGGGGGGGCACTGAAGCTTTCTTT. This gives the protein CACNPPRGGTEAFF.

This chain uses TRBV9 with TRBJ1-4; D perhaps matches TRBD1 (5 bases). This CDR3 comprises 15 residues. Trimming shortened V by 0 bases and J by 8 bases, and 14 bases separated the two germline ends. The V gene's germline CDR1 is SGDLS and CDR2 YYNGEE. CDR3 coding DNA: TGTGCCAGCAGCGTAGATGGGGGGGATCGGGAAAAACTGTTTTTT. As protein: CASSVDGGDREKLFF.

The chain uses TRBV6-5 and TRBJ1-3, with D possibly matching TRBD1 (5 bases). Germline CDR1 reads MNHEY; CDR2 reads SVGAGI. This CDR3 region has 14 residues. The CDR3 DNA reads TGTGTCTCCTCTCCGGAGACAGCTTCAAACACCATATATTTT. It yields the protein CVSSPETASNTIYF.

The chain is built from TRBV6-5 and TRBJ1-5; D is unresolved. Between the trimmed V and J ends, which lost 0 bases and 6 bases, there was a span of 15 bases. CDR3 size: 16 residues. Germline CDR1 reads MNHEY; CDR2 reads SVGAGI. Here the CDR3 DNA reads TGTGCCAGCAGTTACTCGCTACCGGAGTACGGTCAGCCCCAGCATTTT. Translating it yields CASSYSLPEYGQPQHF.

The chain carries TRBV14 and TRBJ2-2, with 8 bases aligning to TRBD2. Trimming cost V 3 bases and J 4 bases; bases outside gene matches: 19. The CDR3 runs to 20 residues. Germline lookup yields CDR1 SGHDN and CDR2 FVKESK. CDR3 protein: CASSHYNPGLGEVGTGELFF. The CDR3 DNA reads as TGTGCCAGCAGCCACTACAACCCGGGACTAGGTGAAGTTGGCACCGGGGAGCTGTTTTTT.

This clone was found a few times. CDR3 coding DNA: TGTGCCAGTAGCTCACCATTATTTATTGGGAGGGATGAGCAGTTCTTC. It is translated as CASSSPLFIGRDEQFF. The chain combines TRBV19 with TRBJ2-1; 7 bases line up with TRBD2. This CDR3 region has 16 residues. The junction had 16 bases not matched to a gene; V was cut back by 6 bases and J by 8 bases. Germline CDR1 reads LNHDA; CDR2 reads SQIVND (reference sequence).

The V and J genes are TRBV9 and TRBJ2-7, with 7 nucleotides matching TRBD1. The CDR3 extends over 15 amino acids. Germline V gene sequence: CDR1 SGDLS, CDR2 YYNGEE. V lost 4 bases and J lost 5; bases outside the gene matches: 12. CDR3 amino acids: CASSYSGTAIDEQYF. The CDR3 coding sequence is TGTGCCAGCAGCTACTCCGGGACAGCGATTGACGAGCAGTACTTC. Full variable domain (missing parts from reference TRBV9 and TRBJ2-7): DSGVTQTPKHLITATGQRVTLRCSPRSGDLSVYWYQQSLDQGLQFLIQYYNGEERAKGNILERFSAQQFPDLHSELNLSSLELGDSALYFCASSYSGTAIDEQYFGPGTRLTVT.

The chain has TRBV3-1 (or the pseudogene TRBV3-2) and TRBJ1-5; D not resolved. The V and J ends lost 1 base and 4 bases respectively, with 8 bases between them. The CDR3 runs 14 residues. Looked up from germline, CDR1 is LGHDT and CDR2 is YNNKEL (reference sequence). The DNA of the CDR3 is TGTGCCAGCAGCCAAGTTAACTCAAATCAGCCCCAGCATTTT. It specifies CASSQVNSNQPQHF.

The gene calls are TRBV29-1 and TRBJ2-3; TRBD2 matches 10 bases. CDR1 is SQVTM, CDR2 ANQGSEA, per germline. The V and J ends lost 5 bases and 6 bases, in that order; junction bases with no gene match: 5. The CDR3 spans 13 residues. This chain's CDR3 is CSVSSGGGDTQYF. The CDR3 region has the DNA TGCAGCGTTTCTAGCGGGGGAGGGGATACGCAGTATTTT.

The chain uses TRBV28 and TRBJ2-2; tentatively, D is TRBD1 (6 bases). Germline V CDR1 and CDR2: MDHEN, SYDVKM. V gave up 6 bases and J gave up 0 bases, with 14 bases separating them. The CDR3 covers 16 residues. CDR3 protein: CASSPTTGSNTGELFF. CDR3 DNA: TGTGCCAGCAGCCCGACCACAGGGTCGAACACCGGGGAGCTGTTTTTT.